This T cell receptor beta chain stems from a study of blood T cell repertoires in COVID-19. Background on the study: T cells, B-cell-depleted T cells, or PBMCs provided the cDNA or gDNA that served as material.

TCRdb keeps only in-frame clones here, not all; method: immunoSEQ multiplex PCR. The table has approximately 250,000 clones, roughly 86% seen once. Sequencing was performed on peripheral blood. This sequence originates from a woman aged 60-70 years who had recovered from COVID-19.

The CDR3 loop reads CASSEGASGQETQYF. CDR3 coding DNA: TGTGCCAGCAGTGAAGGGGCTAGCGGCCAAGAGACCCAGTACTTC. V gene TRBV6-1 combines with J gene TRBJ2-5, with 7 bases identical to TRBD2. The CDR3 loop spans 15 amino acids. J was trimmed by 1 base and V by 1 base; bases with no gene match: 3. Germline-derived CDR1 and CDR2 are MNHNS and SASEGT.